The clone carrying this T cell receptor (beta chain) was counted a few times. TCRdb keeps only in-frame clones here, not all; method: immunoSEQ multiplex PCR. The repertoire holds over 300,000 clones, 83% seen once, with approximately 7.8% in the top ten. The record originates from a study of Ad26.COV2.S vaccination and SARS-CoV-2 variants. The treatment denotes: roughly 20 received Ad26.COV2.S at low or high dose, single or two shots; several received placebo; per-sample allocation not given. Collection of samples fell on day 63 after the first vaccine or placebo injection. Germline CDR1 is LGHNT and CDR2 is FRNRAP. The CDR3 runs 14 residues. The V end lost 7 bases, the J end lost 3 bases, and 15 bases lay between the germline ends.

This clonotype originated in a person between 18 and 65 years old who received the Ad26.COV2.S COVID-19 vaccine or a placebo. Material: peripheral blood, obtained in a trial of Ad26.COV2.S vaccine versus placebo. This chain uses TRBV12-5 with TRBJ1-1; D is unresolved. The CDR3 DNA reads TGTGCTAGTGCCCTTTCCGGACGGTACACTGAAGCTTTCTTT. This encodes CASALSGRYTEAFF.